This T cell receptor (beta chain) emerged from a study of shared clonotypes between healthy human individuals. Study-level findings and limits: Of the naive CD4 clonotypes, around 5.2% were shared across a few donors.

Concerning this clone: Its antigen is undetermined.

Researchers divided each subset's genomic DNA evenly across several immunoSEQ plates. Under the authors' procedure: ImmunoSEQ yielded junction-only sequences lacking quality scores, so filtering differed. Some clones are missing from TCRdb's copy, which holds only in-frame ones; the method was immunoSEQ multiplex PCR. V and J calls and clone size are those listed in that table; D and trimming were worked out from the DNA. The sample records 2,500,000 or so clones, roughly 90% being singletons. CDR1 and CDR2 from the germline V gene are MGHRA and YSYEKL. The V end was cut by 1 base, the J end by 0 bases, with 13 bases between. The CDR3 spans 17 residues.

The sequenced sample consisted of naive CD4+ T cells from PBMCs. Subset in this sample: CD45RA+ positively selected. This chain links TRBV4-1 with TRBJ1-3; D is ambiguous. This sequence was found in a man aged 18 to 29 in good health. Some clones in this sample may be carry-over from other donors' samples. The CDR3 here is CASSQGWSRYSGNTIYF. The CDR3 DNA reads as TGCGCCAGCAGCCAAGGATGGTCCCGGTACTCTGGAAACACCATATATTTT.